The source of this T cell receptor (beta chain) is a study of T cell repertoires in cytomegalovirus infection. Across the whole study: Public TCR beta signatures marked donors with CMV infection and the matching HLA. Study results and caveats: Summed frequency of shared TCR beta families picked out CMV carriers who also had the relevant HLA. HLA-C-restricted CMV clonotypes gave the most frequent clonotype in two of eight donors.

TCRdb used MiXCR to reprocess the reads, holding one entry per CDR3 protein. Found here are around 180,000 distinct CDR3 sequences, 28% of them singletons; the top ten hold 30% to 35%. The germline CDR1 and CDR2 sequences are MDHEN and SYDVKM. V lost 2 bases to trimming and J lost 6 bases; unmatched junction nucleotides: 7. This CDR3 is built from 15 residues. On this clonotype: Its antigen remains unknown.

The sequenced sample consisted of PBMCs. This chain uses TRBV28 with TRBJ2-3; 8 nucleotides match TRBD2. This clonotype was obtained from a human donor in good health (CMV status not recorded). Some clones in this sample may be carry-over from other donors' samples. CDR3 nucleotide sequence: TGTGCCAGCAGTTTAAGCGGGGGTCTAGGGGATACGCAGTATTTT. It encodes CASSLSGGLGDTQYF.